The rows below give T cell receptor beta chains drawn from one sample of a study of blood T cell repertoires in COVID-19. Repertoires were generated with immunoSEQ multiplex PCR, while TCRdb's copy carries only in-frame clones and drops some. The sample records some 270,000 clones, approximately 86% being singletons. The specimen was peripheral blood. These receptors came from a human donor with COVID-19, enrolled during active disease. The donor label of this sample is uncertain. The CDR3 runs from the conserved cysteine through the conserved F or W. Each record gives: V gene, clone size, CDR3 length, D gene, J gene, CDR3 DNA, CDR3 protein. A D gene is named only where the DNA matches it firmly. Size is omitted from some rows. Given values are once, few, many or a class for expanded clones.

>TRBV11-3|.|15|.|TRBJ2-1
TGTGCCAGCAGCTTAGATCAGGGACAATACAATGAGCAGTTCTTC
CASSLDQGQYNEQFF
>TRBV19|.|15|TRBD1|TRBJ1-2
TGTGCCAGTAGTCTCCCCAGGGGGCGCGGGAGTGGCTACACCTTC
CASSLPRGRGSGYTF
>TRBV2|.|15|.|TRBJ1-5
TGTGCCAGCATGCGAGGGTCCGGAGGCAATCAGCCCCAGCATTTT
CASMRGSGGNQPQHF
>TRBV28|.|13|.|TRBJ1-2
TGTGCCAGCAGTTTACCGGTAATACGTGTCTACACCTTC
CASSLPVIRVYTF
>TRBV28|once|15|.|TRBJ1-1
TGTGCCAGCAGTTATGCCGGGGGGGTTGCCCCCGAAGCTTTCTTT
CASSYAGGVAPEAFF
>TRBV29-1|once|11|.|TRBJ2-1
TGCAGCTATAAGCGAGGGAATGAGCAGTTCTTC
CSYKRGNEQFF
>TRBV15|.|14|.|TRBJ1-2
TGTGCCACCAGCAGAGAACGGCAGGTGGGCGGCTACACCTTC
CATSRERQVGGYTF
>TRBV7-2|.|14|.|TRBJ2-3
TGTGCCAGCACCCCAGGGTTCGAGACAGATACGCAGTATTTT
CASTPGFETDTQYF
>TRBV28|.|15|.|TRBJ1-1
TGTGCCAGCAGTGGGGCGGGGGAATCGAACACTGAAGCTTTCTTT
CASSGAGESNTEAFF
>TRBV18|.|13|.|TRBJ2-7
TGTGCCAGCTCACCAGGACTCTCCTACGAGCAGTACTTC
CASSPGLSYEQYF
>TRBV11-2|once|16|TRBD1|TRBJ2-7
TGTGCCAGCAGCTTTCGGACGGGGGACAGGGAGCACGAGCAGTACTTC
CASSFRTGDREHEQYF
>TRBV3-1/TRBV3-2|.|14|TRBD1|TRBJ1-1
TGTGCCAGCGGCCGGGACAGGGGGCGTACTGAAGCTTTCTTT
CASGRDRGRTEAFF
>TRBV6-2/TRBV6-3|.|12|TRBD1|TRBJ2-7
TGTGCCAGCAGTGACAGGGGCTACGAGCAGTACTTC
CASSDRGYEQYF